This is a list of T cell receptor beta chains from one sample in a study of blood T cells in healthy people across ages. TCRdb re-called the 5' RACE reads through MiXCR, storing one row per CDR3 protein. The repertoire has roughly 1.6 million distinct CDR3 sequences, about 35% of them found once; the top ten carry over 9%. Sequences were obtained from blood. These receptors were obtained from a young woman in good health. CDR3s leave out the opening cysteine and the closing phenylalanine or tryptophan.

v_gene: TRBV7-8
CDR3aa: ASAGGGGGMNEQF

v_gene: TRBV29-1
CDR3aa: SVGVGLNTEAF

v_gene: TRBV7-8
CDR3aa: ATLSGNYNEQF

v_gene: TRBV5-1
CDR3aa: ASSPLRTGRAQPQH

v_gene: TRBV5-6
CDR3aa: ASSQPQGPNTEAF

v_gene: TRBV2
CDR3aa: ASRRDRAEVYEQY

v_gene: TRBV12-3/TRBV12-4
CDR3aa: ASSLGTSSTTYEQY

v_gene: TRBV5-1
CDR3aa: ASSLVGQEETQY

v_gene: TRBV28
CDR3aa: ASSMGQQMWTQY

v_gene: TRBV30
CDR3aa: AWSRSGSGDTQY

v_gene: TRBV11-3
CDR3aa: ASSPTGGVEQF

v_gene: TRBV6-1
CDR3aa: ASSEAETYEQY

v_gene: TRBV5-6
CDR3aa: ASSLETGIYGYT

v_gene: TRBV6-5
CDR3aa: ASSGGRGEQY

v_gene: TRBV7-3
CDR3aa: ASSPDQIANTGELF

v_gene: TRBV28
CDR3aa: AITGGATDTQY

v_gene: TRBV7-9
CDR3aa: ASSPGFVTRSYGYT

v_gene: TRBV11-2
CDR3aa: ASSLAGVGTYEQY

v_gene: TRBV27
CDR3aa: ASSSPRDSYNEQF

v_gene: TRBV6-1
CDR3aa: ASISVAGYEQY

v_gene: TRBV7-8
CDR3aa: ASSFHLQGSRGMGFAEAF

v_gene: TRBV7-2
CDR3aa: ASRSSSPGGTQY

v_gene: TRBV11-2
CDR3aa: ASSFVPPTTSGYYEQF

v_gene: TRBV10-3
CDR3aa: AIRPGQNILDTQY

v_gene: TRBV12-3/TRBV12-4
CDR3aa: ASTGVPTDTQY

v_gene: TRBV7-7
CDR3aa: ASSLEEQGFSGANVLT

v_gene: TRBV2
CDR3aa: ASTQDPGAGGYGYT

v_gene: TRBV6-1
CDR3aa: ASRELRGPDEQY

v_gene: TRBV7-9
CDR3aa: ASNLVQGVSSTDTQY

v_gene: TRBV12-3/TRBV12-4
CDR3aa: ASRPLENYNEQF

v_gene: TRBV7-9
CDR3aa: ASSFSTRLETQY

v_gene: TRBV12-3/TRBV12-4
CDR3aa: ASNQAGDRGTQY

v_gene: TRBV24-1
CDR3aa: ATSDRTSGRASYNEQY

v_gene: TRBV6-1
CDR3aa: ASSEVPGYSYNEQF

v_gene: TRBV4-2
CDR3aa: ASSQELVVMAGANVLT

v_gene: TRBV4-1
CDR3aa: ASSQGGGRRTGELF

v_gene: TRBV4-1
CDR3aa: ASSQDWDRGIHEQY

v_gene: TRBV6-5
CDR3aa: ASSYSSIGETQY

v_gene: TRBV29-1
CDR3aa: SGWDIHNEQY

v_gene: TRBV7-2
CDR3aa: ASSLVPGGGNYGYT

v_gene: TRBV27
CDR3aa: ASSHGGTYEQY

v_gene: TRBV5-5
CDR3aa: ASSLDGTSGPYEQY

v_gene: TRBV2
CDR3aa: ASKGDYPYEQC

v_gene: TRBV20-1
CDR3aa: SAPRGGETQY

v_gene: TRBV25-1
CDR3aa: ASSGSNTEAF